Following are 13 T cell receptor beta chains from one sample sequenced in a study of Graves' ophthalmopathy and Graves' hyperthyroidism. RNA served as the template for amplifying TCR beta CDR3 regions. HTBI primers served in a first-round RT-PCR, which a second-round multiplex PCR followed. TCRdb reprocessed the multiplex PCR reads via MiXCR and lists one record per CDR3 protein. The sample lists about 660,000 distinct CDR3 sequences; roughly two fifths were seen once. Sequenced input: peripheral blood. The receptor source for this set is an adult man with Graves' ophthalmopathy.

CDR3 region: CASSPGTGRSNTEAFF. The CDR3 coding sequence is TGTGCCAGCAGTCCCGGGACGGGACGTTCGAACACTGAAGCTTTCTTT. The chain joins TRBV9 to TRBJ1-1; TRBD1 might be the D (5 bases). The V end was cut by 5 bases, the J end by 1 base, with 18 bases between. The CDR3 extends over 16 amino acids. The germline V gene has CDR1 SGDLS and CDR2 YYNGEE.

Ten or more counts support this clonotype. V usage is TRBV5-1 and J usage is TRBJ1-1; 8 bases align to TRBD1. Germline CDR1 SGHRS, CDR2 YFSETQ. There are 15 residues in the CDR3. V shed 2 bases, J shed 8 bases, and the junction held 11 bases outside the gene matches. Here the CDR3 DNA reads TGCGCCAGCAGCTTTTCCAGGGGGCGCCTGCTGGAAGCTTTCTTT. Translation gives CASSFSRGRLLEAFF.

The V gene is TRBV25-1, the J gene TRBJ1-6; possibly TRBD1 for D (5 bases). Per the germline V gene, CDR1 is MGHDK and CDR2 is SYGVNS. Trimming shortened V by 11 bases and J by 1 base, and 15 bases separated the two germline ends. The CDR3 extends over 15 amino acids. The DNA of the CDR3 is TGTGCCTGGAATCCACGGGGGTCCTATAATTCACCCCTCCACTTT. Protein product: CAWNPRGSYNSPLHF.

This sequence joins TRBV24-1 and TRBJ2-7; 9 bases map to TRBD1. This CDR3 has 18 residues. The ends lost 7 bases at V and 3 bases at J; junction bases unmatched: 18. CDR1 KGHDR and CDR2 SFDVKD come from the germline V gene. CDR3 in amino acids: CATSALIRGTGSVYEQYF. Here the CDR3 DNA reads TGTGCCACCAGCGCTTTGATCCGTGGGACAGGGTCTGTCTACGAGCAGTACTTC.

This clonotype was detected ten times or more. The CDR3 DNA is TGTGCCAGTAGTGCGACTAGCGGGAGTAGAGAGACCCAGTACTTC. As protein: CASSATSGSRETQYF. The J gene is TRBJ2-5, the V gene TRBV19; 12 nucleotides align to TRBD2. Per the germline V gene, CDR1 is LNHDA and CDR2 is SQIVND (reference sequence). V was pared by 5 bases and J by 4 bases, with 5 bases of the junction left unmatched. The CDR3 consists of 15 residues.

This clonotype was seen ten or more times. This chain uses TRBV5-8 with TRBJ1-6; TRBD1 is a possible D gene (5 bases). Trimming removed 2 bases at V and 9 bases at J, with 12 bases between. The CDR3 spans 14 residues. CDR1 and CDR2 from the germline V gene are SGHTS and YDEGEE. The CDR3 nucleotides read TGTGCCAGCAGCTTAGCCCCCGGGGGTTCACCCCTCCACTTT. Translating it yields CASSLAPGGSPLHF.

On this clonotype: This CDR3 is missing its conserved last phenylalanine or tryptophan, likely due to a read error. The limits of the CDR3 on the DNA are not certain, so only TCRdb's listed CDR3 is given. The V and J genes are TRBV29-1 and TRBJ2-6. Termini included, the CDR3 measures 10 amino acids. Germline V gives CDR1 SQVTM, CDR2 ANQGSEA. This CDR3 reads CSVGVWTEAA.

As regards this clonotype: Sequence at one end of the junction differs from germline and may be a read error. The chain carries TRBV7-8 and TRBJ2-5; 8 bases align to TRBD1. Germline assignment: CDR1 SGHVS and CDR2 FQNEAQ. This CDR3 region has 14 residues. The CDR3 loop is CASRPDRAGDTQYF. The CDR3 nucleotides are TGCGCCAGCAGACCGGACAGGGCCGGAGATACGCAGTACTTC.

This clonotype was recorded only once. V and J are TRBV29-1 and TRBJ1-6, with a weak D call TRBD1 (5 bases). CDR3 length: 13 amino acids. CDR1 is SQVTM, CDR2 ANQGSEA, per germline. V was pared by 8 bases and J by 9 bases, with 17 bases between. The chain's CDR3 is CSKVGGGTSPLHF. CDR3 nucleotide sequence: TGCAGCAAAGTCGGGGGGGGAACTTCACCCCTCCACTTT.

In this sample, this clonotype turned up many times. This CDR3 is CASSLGPFSGELFF. CDR3 bases: TGTGCCAGCAGCTTAGGGCCCTTTTCCGGGGAGCTGTTTTTT. The rearrangement uses TRBV11-2 and TRBJ2-2; no firm D call. CDR3 length: 14 residues. Germline V gene data show CDR1 as SGHAT and CDR2 as FQNNGV. Trimming left V 1 base short and J 6 bases short, with 9 bases between.

This clonotype was seen a few times. The chain links TRBV5-1 to TRBJ2-3; TRBD2 matches 13 bases. Germline V gene data show CDR1 as SGHRS and CDR2 as YFSETQ. This CDR3 comprises 15 residues. J was trimmed by 7 bases and V by 1 base; bases with no gene match: 3. In DNA form, the CDR3 reads TGCGCCAGCAGCTTGCGGACTAGCGGGGGAAATACGCAGTATTTT. It translates to CASSLRTSGGNTQYF.

This clonotype has a handful of counts. V is TRBV4-3 and J is TRBJ2-5, with D perhaps matching TRBD1 or TRBD2 (5 bases each). Trimming took 4 bases from V and 5 from J, leaving 23 bases between them. The CDR3 runs 17 residues. Germline CDR1 is LGHNA and CDR2 is YSLEER. The CDR3 loop reads CASSRDLFRDGAETQYF. CDR3 in DNA: TGCGCCAGCAGCCGCGACCTTTTTCGGGATGGGGCCGAGACCCAGTACTTC.

This sequence joins TRBV25-1 and TRBJ2-3; D tentatively reads TRBD1 or TRBD2 (6 bases each). V was clipped by 1 base and J by 0 bases, with 14 bases between them. This CDR3 region has 17 residues. The V gene's germline CDR1 is MGHDK and CDR2 SYGVNS. DNA of the CDR3: TGTGCCAGCAGTGAATCCGGGGGCTCCGCTAGCACAGATACGCAGTATTTT. It is translated as CASSESGGSASTDTQYF.